This T cell receptor (beta chain) was recovered during a study of T-cell reconstitution after alpha-beta-depleted transplantation in children. Study findings and constraints: Among T cells one year after transplant, newly produced cells accounted for most counts and diversity. There were some patients whose high TCRbeta diversity at day 60 came from surviving recipient T cells and thymic progenitors.

Preparation of the TCRbeta library involved a method that used unique molecular identifiers. TCRdb re-called the PCR reads with MiXCR, one entry per CDR3 protein. The table shows hundreds of thousands of distinct CDR3 sequences, with roughly 13% occurring only once. This clonotype has at least ten counts. Its specificity is not known. The material was PBMCs, mostly from graft donor cells, obtained 360 days after TCRalphabeta/CD19-depleted stem cell transplant. This receptor was identified in a male patient younger than 18 who had a stem cell transplant for acute myeloid leukemia, so the T cells may come from the graft donor.

The CDR3 nucleotides read TGTGCCAGCAGTTTAGTAGCCATCCAAGAGACCCAGTACTTC. Protein product: CASSLVAIQETQYF. The J gene is TRBJ2-5, the V gene TRBV12-3 or TRBV12-4, with D uncertain. This CDR3 has 14 amino acids. Trimming cost V 1 base and J 1 base, with 7 bases left between them.